One sample yielded the 11 T cell receptor beta chains listed below, sequenced in a study of T cells after yellow fever vaccination. TCRdb ran MiXCR on the 5' RACE reads and lists one entry per CDR3 protein. The sample includes some 300,000 distinct CDR3 sequences, 7.5% to 9% of them seen just once. This sample comprised CD4+ T cells sorted from PBMCs, obtained 5 days after the yellow fever booster vaccination. The receptors were sampled from a man younger than 35 who received the YFV17D yellow fever vaccine.

This clonotype has at least ten counts. This chain joins TRBV7-9 and TRBJ2-1, with D tentatively TRBD1 or TRBD2 (5 bases each). Trimming removed 4 bases from V and 3 bases from J, with 16 bases in between. The germline V gene encodes CDR1 SEHNR and CDR2 FQNEAQ (reference sequence). CDR3 size: 16 residues. Written as DNA, the CDR3 is TGTGCCAGCAGCTACGCCGGGACCCCTGTCTACAATGAGCAGTTCTTC. It codes for CASSYAGTPVYNEQFF.

This clonotype was seen a few times. The V call is TRBV6-1, the J call TRBJ2-1; D is unclear. The CDR3 spans 11 residues. Trimming cost V 2 bases and J 15 bases, with 11 bases left between them. The V gene's germline CDR1 is MNHNS and CDR2 SASEGT. Here the CDR3 reads CASSENRIRFF. As DNA, the CDR3 is TGTGCCAGCAGTGAAAACCGGATTCGGTTCTTC.

This clonotype appeared many times. V is TRBV7-2 and J is TRBJ1-2; D is possibly TRBD1 (5 bases). CDR1 and CDR2 from the germline V gene are SGHTA and FQGNSA. The ends were cut back, 0 bases at V and 6 bases at J, with 14 bases in the middle. There are 15 residues in the CDR3. The CDR3 DNA sequence: TGTGCCAGCAGCTTAGCGTTCCGGGGCGAGGATGGCTACACCTTC. This encodes CASSLAFRGEDGYTF.

This sequence joins TRBV4-2 and TRBJ2-7; 7 bases fit TRBD1. V dropped 3 bases and J dropped 3; count of bases not matched to a gene: 8. Per germline, CDR1 LGHNA and CDR2 YNFKEQ. CDR3 length: 15 residues. The CDR3, as DNA: TGTGCCAGCAGCCAGCTATGGGACAGTCTCTACGAGCAGTACTTC. This encodes CASSQLWDSLYEQYF.

This clonotype appeared a few times. V and J are TRBV5-5 and TRBJ1-5, with D tentatively TRBD1 (5 bases). The germline CDR1 and CDR2 sequences are SGHKS and YYEKEE (reference sequence). The CDR3 is 14 amino acids. Trimming removed 4 bases from V and 5 bases from J, with 13 bases in between. DNA of the CDR3: TGTGCCAGCAGCCCGACAGCTGGGGATCAGCCCCAGCATTTT. Its protein is CASSPTAGDQPQHF.

In this sample, this clonotype turned up many times. The chain carries TRBV7-2 and TRBJ1-2, with TRBD1 matching 10 bases. Trimming removed 5 bases from V and 3 bases from J; junction bases left unmatched: 9. The CDR3 sequence is 16 residues long. Germline lookup yields CDR1 SGHTA and CDR2 FQGNSA. The CDR3 DNA reads as TGTGCCAGCAGCATACGACAGGGGGCGGGGGACTATGGCTACACCTTC. Protein product: CASSIRQGAGDYGYTF.

This clonotype was detected ten times or more. The J gene is TRBJ1-4, the V gene TRBV18; no firm D call. The CDR3 spans 12 residues. The germline gives CDR1 KGHSH, CDR2 LQKENI. The ends were cut back, 3 bases at V and 5 bases at J, with 4 bases in the middle. As DNA, the CDR3 is TGTGCCAGCTCACCTGGGAATGAAAAACTGTTTTTT. Protein sequence: CASSPGNEKLFF.

This clonotype was found a few times. The chain links TRBV10-3 to TRBJ2-1; 9 nucleotides agree with TRBD1. The CDR3 loop spans 13 amino acids. The junction had 5 bases not matched to a gene; V was cut back by 6 bases and J by 8 bases. Germline V gene lookup returns CDR1 ENHRY and CDR2 SYGVKD. CDR3 DNA: TGTGCCATCAGGGAACAGGGGGCCGATGAGCAGTTCTTC. Its translation is CAIREQGADEQFF.

The chain combines TRBV6-1 with TRBJ1-1; 7 bases fit TRBD1. Trimming removed 10 bases from V and 11 bases from J; junction bases left unmatched: 13. CDR3 length: 12 amino acids. Germline V lookup: CDR1 MNHNS, CDR2 SASEGT. The CDR3 is CATRDRNLNAFF. The DNA for the CDR3 is TGTGCCACCCGGGACAGAAATCTTAACGCTTTCTTT.

This clonotype has just a few counts. The chain joins TRBV5-4 to TRBJ2-5; 8 positions agree with TRBD1. The CDR3 loop spans 15 amino acids. V was clipped by 2 bases and J by 3 bases; unmatched bases: 6. Germline V CDR1 and CDR2: SGHNT, YYREEE (reference sequence). CDR3 DNA: TGTGCCAGCAGCTTAGGGGACAGGAGGGAAGAGACCCAGTACTTC. Protein sequence: CASSLGDRREETQYF.

The table lists this clonotype with a few counts. This chain connects TRBV20-1 to TRBJ2-5; no reliable D call. Trimming stripped 1 base from V and 5 bases from J, with 5 bases between. Germline values: CDR1 DFQATT, CDR2 SNEGSKA (reference sequence). CDR3 size: 11 residues. This CDR3 is CSARGAETQYF. The CDR3 DNA reads as TGCAGTGCTAGAGGGGCGGAGACCCAGTACTTC.